One and the same sample provided the 27 T cell receptor beta chains below, sequenced in a study of T-cell memory formation after mild COVID-19. TCRdb reprocessed the 5' RACE reads via MiXCR and lists one record per CDR3 protein. The top ten hold approximately 3.8% of the sample, which has 180,000 or so distinct CDR3 sequences, approximately 10% seen once. Sequencing was done on a sample of PBMCs or a T cell subset sorted from them (not recorded which). All receptors come from a man younger than 30 who had mild COVID-19 (a few samples of this study predate the infection). Cell type and time point are not known.

This chain joins TRBV7-2 and TRBJ2-5; D possibly corresponds to TRBD1 (5 bases). The length of the CDR3 is 14 residues. Germline lookup yields CDR1 SGHTA and CDR2 FQGNSA. Deletions cut 2 bases from V and 5 bases from J, with 12 bases between. The CDR3 loop reads CASSLRQGWETQYF. The CDR3 bases are TGTGCCAGCAGCTTAAGGCAGGGATGGGAGACCCAGTACTTC.

This clonotype has only a few counts. DNA of the CDR3: TGTGCCAGCAGCCAGGAGGGGTCTTCACCCCTCCACTTT. Its protein is CASSQEGSSPLHF. The chain links TRBV3-1 to TRBJ1-6, with TRBD1 as a possible D gene (5 bases). Germline lookup yields CDR1 LGHDT and CDR2 YNNKEL (reference sequence). V dropped 3 bases and J dropped 9 bases, with 9 bases sitting between them. This CDR3 contains 13 residues.

V is TRBV27 and J is TRBJ1-6; D is uncertain. Germline V gene sequence: CDR1 MNHEY, CDR2 SMNVEV (reference sequence). The CDR3 extends over 14 amino acids. Trimming stripped 0 bases from V and 12 bases from J, with 12 bases between. CDR3 amino acids: CASSLSATFLPLHF. In DNA form, the CDR3 reads TGTGCCAGCAGTTTATCGGCCACCTTTTTACCCCTCCACTTT.

In its sample, this clonotype was seen a few times. The V call is TRBV12-3 or TRBV12-4, the J call TRBJ1-2, with 7 nucleotides matching TRBD1. The ends lost 5 bases at V and 4 bases at J; junction bases unmatched: 4. CDR3 length equals 13 residues. DNA for the CDR3: TGTGCCAGCAGTCAGACAGGGACCTATGGCTACACCTTC. This encodes CASSQTGTYGYTF.

The CDR3 loop reads CSARDPRRGESEAFF. CDR3 sequence (DNA): TGCAGTGCTAGAGATCCCCGTCGGGGAGAAAGTGAAGCTTTCTTT. The chain carries TRBV20-1 and TRBJ1-1; no reliable D call. Germline-derived CDR1 and CDR2 are DFQATT and SNEGSKA (reference sequence). V lost 0 bases and J lost 7, with 18 bases in between. The CDR3 spans 15 residues.

This clonotype was observed many times. The chain links TRBV7-3 to TRBJ2-7; D call uncertain. The CDR3 loop spans 11 amino acids. Trimming shortened V by 5 bases and J by 7 bases, and 9 bases separated the two germline ends. In germline, CDR1 is SGHTA, CDR2 FQGTGA. The CDR3 here is CASSPGGEQYF. The DNA for the CDR3 is TGTGCCAGCAGCCCCGGTGGTGAGCAGTACTTC. The full variable domain, with the rest looked up from reference TRBV7-3 and TRBJ2-7, is GAGVSQTPSNKVTEKGKYVELRCDPISGHTALYWYRQSLGQGPEFLIYFQGTGAADDSGLPNDRFFAVRPEGSVSTLKIQRTERGDSAVYLCASSPGGEQYFGPGTRLTVT.

This sequence joins TRBV7-3 and TRBJ1-6; D is possibly TRBD1 (5 bases). With 2 bases removed from V and 10 bases from J, the gap between germline ends came to 12 bases. This CDR3 is 14 amino acids long. The V gene's germline CDR1 is SGHTA and CDR2 FQGTGA. The CDR3 coding sequence is TGTGCCAGCAGCTTAGTTCAGGGAAGATCACCCCTCCACTTT. It encodes CASSLVQGRSPLHF.

The rearrangement links TRBV20-1 to TRBJ1-6, with D possibly matching TRBD1 (5 bases). V gave up 6 bases and J gave up 1 base, with 13 bases separating them. CDR3 size: 15 residues. Germline V gene sequence: CDR1 DFQATT, CDR2 SNEGSKA (reference sequence). DNA of the CDR3: TGCAGTGCCAAATCCAGGGAATCCTATAATTCACCCCTCCACTTT. This codes for CSAKSRESYNSPLHF.

This clonotype occurred a few times. V gene TRBV5-1 combines with J gene TRBJ2-1, with TRBD2 matching 9 bases. The CDR3 covers 14 residues. CDR1 and CDR2 (germline): SGHRS, YFSETQ. After removal of 6 bases from V and 0 bases from J, the junction contained 1 base not matched to a gene. CDR3 nucleotides: TGCGCCAGCACTAGCGGGGACTCCTACAATGAGCAGTTCTTC. It encodes CASTSGDSYNEQFF.

This rearrangement joins TRBV6-5 to TRBJ2-5, with D possibly matching TRBD2 (6 bases). Germline V gene lookup returns CDR1 MNHEY and CDR2 SVGAGI. The CDR3 sequence is 11 residues long. V lost 7 bases to trimming and J lost 5 bases, with 8 bases between them. The CDR3 DNA follows: TGTGCCAGCATCCGGGGGGAGACCCAGTACTTC. It translates to CASIRGETQYF.

The chain uses TRBV27 and TRBJ1-2, with D possibly matching TRBD1 (6 bases). Germline V gene lookup returns CDR1 MNHEY and CDR2 SMNVEV (reference sequence). Trimming removed 2 bases at V and 8 bases at J, with 12 bases between. This CDR3 has 13 amino acids. The CDR3 bases are TGTGCCAGCAGTTTACGGGGGGCGCAGGGCTACACCTTC. It codes for CASSLRGAQGYTF.

The CDR3 coding sequence is TGCAGTGCTAGAAACAGGGAGATGAGCTGGAATCAGCCCCAGCATTTT. Its translation: CSARNREMSWNQPQHF. The chain joins TRBV20-1 to TRBJ1-5; maybe TRBD1 (6 bases). V was shortened by 2 bases and J by 4 bases, with 18 bases between the two germline ends. CDR1 DFQATT and CDR2 SNEGSKA come from the germline V gene (reference sequence). The CDR3 spans 16 residues.

This clonotype came up a few times. The chain joins TRBV4-2 to TRBJ2-2; maybe TRBD2 (5 bases). The V and J ends lost 0 bases and 7 bases respectively, with 9 bases between them. The CDR3 spans 14 residues. Germline CDR1 is LGHNA and CDR2 is YNFKEQ. The CDR3, as DNA: TGTGCCAGCAGCCAAGATGGACTTAGCGGGGAGCTGTTTTTT. It yields the protein CASSQDGLSGELFF.

This clonotype was counted only a few times. The rearrangement joins TRBV4-1 to TRBJ2-5, with D maybe TRBD2 (6 bases). The CDR3 loop spans 14 amino acids. The V end was cut by 3 bases, the J end by 4 bases, with 12 bases between. Germline V gene lookup returns CDR1 MGHRA and CDR2 YSYEKL. This chain's CDR3 is CASSQFGGVETQYF. The CDR3 DNA is TGCGCCAGCAGCCAGTTCGGGGGAGTAGAGACCCAGTACTTC.

The chain carries TRBV5-1 and TRBJ1-4, with TRBD1 matching over 9 bases. J gave up 5 bases and V 4 bases, and 9 bases lay outside the gene matches. Germline V gene lookup returns CDR1 SGHRS and CDR2 YFSETQ. The CDR3 covers 16 residues. CDR3: CASSTPPGQGNEKLFF. The CDR3 coding sequence is TGCGCCAGCAGCACTCCTCCGGGACAGGGAAATGAAAAACTGTTTTTT.

This clonotype has only one observation. The chain has TRBV28 and TRBJ1-5; D is ambiguous. Trimming cost V 4 bases and J 8 bases, with 9 bases left between them. Germline V lookup: CDR1 MDHEN, CDR2 SYDVKM. The CDR3 has 12 amino acids. For the CDR3, the DNA is TGTGCCAGCAGTTCCTCCACGGAGCCCCAGCATTTT. This gives the protein CASSSSTEPQHF.

This clonotype was seen repeatedly, ten times or more. V gene TRBV5-1 combines with J gene TRBJ2-5; 8 bases line up with TRBD1. This CDR3 is built from 14 residues. The germline CDR1 and CDR2 sequences are SGHRS and YFSETQ. V lost 4 bases, J lost 1 base, and 3 bases stayed unmatched. Here the CDR3 reads CASSRGQGQETQYF. Here the CDR3 DNA reads TGCGCCAGCAGCAGAGGACAGGGCCAAGAGACCCAGTACTTC.

This clonotype is medium-sized by share. V usage is TRBV5-1 and J usage is TRBJ2-3; D not certain. This CDR3 spans 13 amino acids. V was pared by 4 bases and J by 1 base, with 7 bases between. The germline gives CDR1 SGHRS, CDR2 YFSETQ. Here the CDR3 DNA reads TGCGCCAGCAGCCCCGACCGCACAGATACGCAGTATTTT. Translation: CASSPDRTDTQYF.

The V and J genes are TRBV18 and TRBJ2-2, with 10 bases fitting TRBD1. The V gene's germline CDR1 is KGHSH and CDR2 LQKENI. The CDR3 runs to 17 residues. Trimming at V came to 0 bases and at J to 3 bases, leaving 4 bases not matched to a gene. The CDR3 DNA is TGTGCCAGCTCACCACCGGGACAGGGGTCGGACACCGGGGAGCTGTTTTTT. This sequence encodes CASSPPGQGSDTGELFF.

The chain has TRBV3-1 and TRBJ2-5; TRBD2 agrees at 12 bases. V shed 1 base and J 5 bases; nucleotides not matched to a gene: 8. The CDR3 runs to 17 residues. CDR1 and CDR2 from the germline V gene are LGHDT and YNNKEL (reference sequence). The CDR3 region has the DNA TGTGCCAGCAGCCAAGGCCTACTAGCGGGGGGTTGGGAGACCCAGTACTTC. It specifies CASSQGLLAGGWETQYF.

This clonotype has just one count. The chain employs TRBV12-3 or TRBV12-4 and TRBJ2-7; D remains ambiguous. The length of the CDR3 is 14 residues. Trimming stripped 3 bases from V and 6 bases from J, with 15 bases between. The CDR3: CASSFTSRTLEQYF. The CDR3 DNA follows: TGTGCCAGCAGTTTTACCTCCCGAACCCTCGAGCAGTACTTC.

The V gene is TRBV5-1, the J gene TRBJ2-1, with TRBD1 matching over 8 bases. This CDR3 has 16 amino acids. The V segment lost 0 bases and the J segment 9 bases; nucleotides outside the gene matches: 11. CDR1 SGHRS and CDR2 YFSETQ come from the germline V gene. Written as DNA, the CDR3 is TGCGCCAGCAGCTTGGCCAAGGGACAGGTCTCCAGTGAGCAGTTCTTC. Translated, it gives CASSLAKGQVSSEQFF.

This chain links TRBV5-5 with TRBJ2-3; possibly TRBD2 for D (5 bases). This CDR3 is built from 12 residues. V lost 6 bases, J lost 5 bases, and 10 bases lay in between. Germline V gene data show CDR1 as SGHKS and CDR2 as YYEKEE (reference sequence). The CDR3 reads CASIPRGDTQYF. In DNA form, the CDR3 reads TGTGCCAGCATTCCTCGGGGAGATACGCAGTATTTT.

This clonotype was counted only a few times. J is TRBJ2-5 and V is TRBV5-1, with 10 bases identical to TRBD1. The CDR3 has 15 amino acids. The V segment lost 3 bases and the J segment 1 base; nucleotides outside the gene matches: 3. Germline V CDR1 and CDR2: SGHRS, YFSETQ. CDR3 in DNA: TGCGCCAGCAGCTCGACAGGGGGCGGCCAAGAGACCCAGTACTTC. Amino acid sequence: CASSSTGGGQETQYF. Looking up the rest from reference TRBV5-1 and TRBJ2-5 gives the full variable domain: KAGVTQTPRYLIKTRGQQVTLSCSPISGHRSVSWYQQTPGQGLQFLFEYFSETQRNKGNFPGRFSGRQFSNSRSEMNVSTLELGDSALYLCASSSTGGGQETQYFGPGTRLLVL.

The chain employs TRBV7-3 and TRBJ2-5; the match to TRBD2 covers 10 bases. Germline V gene sequence: CDR1 SGHTA, CDR2 FQGTGA. This CDR3 contains 15 residues. Losses at the gene ends were 2 bases for V and 5 bases for J; bases not matched to a gene: 5. CDR3 bases: TGTGCCAGCAGCTTAGAGCGGGGGGGCGGGGAGACCCAGTACTTC. Amino acid sequence: CASSLERGGGETQYF.

This chain connects TRBV20-1 to TRBJ2-6; the D gene could be TRBD1 or TRBD2 (5 bases each). There are 20 residues in the CDR3. Germline V gene data show CDR1 as DFQATT and CDR2 as SNEGSKA (reference sequence). V shed 6 bases and J shed 0 bases, with 27 bases lying between them. CDR3 amino acids: CSASPHPQGAVISGANVLTF. CDR3 nucleotides: TGCAGTGCCTCCCCACATCCTCAGGGAGCCGTCATCTCTGGGGCCAACGTCCTGACTTTC.

The chain uses TRBV12-3 or TRBV12-4 and TRBJ2-5; 7 nucleotides agree with TRBD1. With 6 bases clipped from V and 3 bases from J, the junction kept 4 bases outside the gene matches. The CDR3 extends over 13 amino acids. For the CDR3, the DNA is TGTGCCAGCAGATCGACAGGGAAAGAGACCCAGTACTTC. This sequence encodes CASRSTGKETQYF.